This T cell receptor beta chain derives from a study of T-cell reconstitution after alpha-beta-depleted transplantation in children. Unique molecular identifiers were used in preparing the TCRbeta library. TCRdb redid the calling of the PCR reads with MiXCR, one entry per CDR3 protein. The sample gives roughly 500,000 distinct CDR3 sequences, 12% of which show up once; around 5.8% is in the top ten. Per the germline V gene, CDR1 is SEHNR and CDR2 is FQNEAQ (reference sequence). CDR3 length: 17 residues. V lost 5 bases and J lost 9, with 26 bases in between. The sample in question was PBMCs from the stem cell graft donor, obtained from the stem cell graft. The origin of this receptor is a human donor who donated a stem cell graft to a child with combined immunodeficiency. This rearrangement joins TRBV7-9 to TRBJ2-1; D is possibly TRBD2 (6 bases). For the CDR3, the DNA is TGTGCCAGCAGCCGAGGTCCGGCGCGGGAACCTCTCGGTGAGCAGTTCTTC. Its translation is CASSRGPAREPLGEQFF.